This TCR beta chain derives from a study of OX40 agonist ivuxolimab in advanced cancers. Background on the study: Intravenous ivuxolimab at 0.01 to 10 mg/kg was given to patients every 2 weeks. General study findings and limits: Expanded clones belonging to CD8+ T cells outnumbered, on average, those of CD4+.

Sequencing used immunoSEQ multiplex PCR; TCRdb keeps in-frame clones, though not all of them. The sample shows about 60,000 clones, around 90% of them seen only once. From germline, CDR1 is GTSNPN and CDR2 SVGIG (reference sequence). V was clipped by 0 bases and J by 4 bases, with 9 bases between them. The CDR3 length is 13 residues. A remark on this clone: Its antigen is still unknown.

This sample comprised CD4+ or CD8+ T cells sorted from blood, obtained in a trial of the OX40 agonist ivuxolimab. The source of this sequence is an adult with an advanced solid tumor such as melanoma, head and neck, liver or kidney cancer. This sequence joins TRBV30 and TRBJ1-1; no clear D gene. CDR3 loop: CAWSVSRFTEAFF. CDR3 nucleotides: TGTGCCTGGAGTGTAAGTAGGTTCACTGAAGCTTTCTTT.